Listed here are 26 T cell receptor beta chains from one sample, sequenced in a study of blood T cell repertoires in COVID-19. Method: immunoSEQ multiplex PCR; TCRdb's copy keeps in-frame clones and lacks some. Of more than 12,000 clones in the sample, roughly 90% were seen once. The sample taken for sequencing was peripheral blood. The receptors shown here come from a human donor in a cohort sampled during active COVID-19.

This rearrangement joins TRBV6-5 to TRBJ1-2; 7 bases line up with TRBD1. Trimming removed 10 bases from V and 0 bases from J; junction bases left unmatched: 5. The CDR3 runs to 13 residues. Germline V gives CDR1 MNHEY, CDR2 SVGAGI. The CDR3 loop reads CATGTATNYGYTF. Written as DNA, the CDR3 is TGTGCCACTGGGACAGCAACTAACTATGGCTACACCTTC.

The chain uses TRBV2 and TRBJ1-2; 7 bases are shared with TRBD1. Trimming took 9 bases from V and 3 from J; bases not matched to a gene: 7. This CDR3 contains 13 residues. Per the germline V gene, CDR1 is SNHLY and CDR2 is FYNNEI. CDR3 residues: CASKLDRDYGYTF. For the CDR3, the DNA is TGTGCCAGTAAATTAGACAGGGACTATGGCTACACCTTC.

J is TRBJ1-1 and V is TRBV6-5; D ambiguous. With 5 bases removed from V and 8 bases from J, the gap between germline ends came to 15 bases. The CDR3 consists of 13 residues. CDR1 and CDR2 (germline): MNHEY, SVGAGI. In DNA form, the CDR3 reads TGTGCCAGCAGTCCAATTCAAGGACTCGAAGCTTTCTTT. Translating it yields CASSPIQGLEAFF.

The J gene is TRBJ1-2, the V gene TRBV7-9; the D gene is possibly TRBD1 (5 bases). V shed 5 bases and J shed 0 bases, with 7 bases lying between them. Looked up from germline, CDR1 is SEHNR and CDR2 is FQNEAQ (reference sequence). This CDR3 contains 13 residues. The CDR3 DNA reads TGTGCCAGCAGCCCCAGGGCTAACTATGGCTACACCTTC. Protein sequence: CASSPRANYGYTF. Combining the CDR3 with reference TRBV7-9 and TRBJ1-2 gives the whole variable domain DTGVSQNPRHKITKRGQNVTFRCDPISEHNRLYWYRQTLGQGPEFLTYFQNEAQLEKSRLLSDRFSAERPKGSFSTLEIQRTEQGDSAMYLCASSPRANYGYTFGSGTRLTVV.

V usage is TRBV27 and J usage is TRBJ1-5; TRBD1 is a possible D gene (6 bases). The V gene's germline CDR1 is MNHEY and CDR2 SMNVEV (reference sequence). The ends were cut back, 6 bases at V and 5 bases at J, with 17 bases in the middle. This CDR3 is built from 15 residues. This CDR3 is CASSLQGRTHQPQHF. The CDR3, as DNA: TGTGCCAGCAGCTTACAGGGAAGAACGCATCAGCCCCAGCATTTT.

V and J are TRBV3-1 (or the pseudogene TRBV3-2) and TRBJ2-7; D gene uncertain. The CDR3 runs to 14 residues. V lost 4 bases and J 2 bases, leaving 12 bases between the germline ends. The germline V gene encodes CDR1 LGHDT and CDR2 YNNKEL (reference sequence). Here the CDR3 DNA reads TGTGCCAGCAGCCCCCCCGGGTCCACCTACGAGCAGTACTTC. This sequence encodes CASSPPGSTYEQYF.

CDR3 DNA sequence: TGTGCCAGTAGGCATCCAGGGGACACTGAAGCTTTCTTT. It yields the protein CASRHPGDTEAFF. The chain links TRBV19 to TRBJ1-1, with D possibly TRBD1 on 6 matching bases. The CDR3 covers 13 residues. Germline assignment: CDR1 LNHDA and CDR2 SQIVND (reference sequence). V shed 6 bases and J shed 3 bases, with 11 bases lying between them.

The chain has TRBV6-5 and TRBJ1-1; the D gene is possibly TRBD1 (5 bases). The germline V and J ends were trimmed by 4 bases and 0 bases, with 9 bases remaining between them. Germline V gene sequence: CDR1 MNHEY, CDR2 SVGAGI. The CDR3 consists of 14 residues. CDR3 sequence reads: CASSFNRMNTEAFF. The CDR3 nucleotides read TGTGCCAGCAGTTTTAACAGGATGAACACTGAAGCTTTCTTT.

J is TRBJ2-5 and V is TRBV5-4; possibly TRBD1 for D (6 bases). The CDR3 spans 15 residues. V was pared by 4 bases and J by 1 base, with 14 bases between. Germline V gives CDR1 SGHNT, CDR2 YYREEE (reference sequence). Here the CDR3 DNA reads TGTGCCAGCAGCCTAGTTGCAGGGGCCCAAGAGACCCAGTACTTC. Amino acid sequence: CASSLVAGAQETQYF. Looking up the rest from reference TRBV5-4 and TRBJ2-5 gives the full variable domain: ETGVTQSPTHLIKTRGQQVTLRCSSQSGHNTVSWYQQALGQGPQFIFQYYREEENGRGNFPPRFSGLQFPNYSSELNVNALELDDSALYLCASSLVAGAQETQYFGPGTRLLVL.

The V call is TRBV5-4, the J call TRBJ2-7; TRBD2 might be the D (6 bases). This CDR3 contains 15 residues. The germline V gene encodes CDR1 SGHNT and CDR2 YYREEE (reference sequence). The germline V and J ends were trimmed by 3 bases and 5 bases, with 18 bases remaining between them. CDR3 protein: CASSYPGLGAHEQYF. DNA of the CDR3: TGTGCCAGCAGCTATCCGGGACTTGGGGCCCACGAGCAGTACTTC.

This clone was seen a single time. The chain couples TRBV27 to TRBJ2-7, with D perhaps TRBD2 (6 bases). This CDR3 contains 13 residues. Trimming cost V 4 bases and J 3 bases, with 10 bases left between them. Germline-derived CDR1 and CDR2 are MNHEY and SMNVEV (reference sequence). The CDR3 here is CASSSEGYYEQYF. In DNA form, the CDR3 reads TGTGCCAGCAGTTCGGAGGGGTACTACGAGCAGTACTTC.

V usage is TRBV30 and J usage is TRBJ1-6; tentative D call: TRBD1 (6 bases). The CDR3 runs 13 residues. V lost 3 bases to trimming and J lost 9 bases, with 12 bases between them. Germline CDR1 reads GTSNPN; CDR2 reads SVGIG (reference sequence). For the CDR3, the DNA is TGTGCCTGGAGCCTCGGACAGACTTCACCCCTCCACTTT. It is translated as CAWSLGQTSPLHF.

The rearrangement links TRBV5-6 to TRBJ2-7; D gene uncertain. CDR3 length: 14 residues. V was pared by 0 bases and J by 1 base, with 8 bases between. The V gene's germline CDR1 is SGHDT and CDR2 YYEEEE. CDR3: CASSLGAASYEQYF. For the CDR3, the DNA is TGTGCCAGCAGCTTGGGGGCAGCTTCCTACGAGCAGTACTTC. Combining the CDR3 with reference TRBV5-6 and TRBJ2-7 gives the whole variable domain DAGVTQSPTHLIKTRGQQVTLRCSPKSGHDTVSWYQQALGQGPQFIFQYYEEEERQRGNFPDRFSGHQFPNYSSELNVNALLLGDSALYLCASSLGAASYEQYFGPGTRLTVT.

The chain recombines TRBV9 with TRBJ2-6, with 8 bases that match TRBD1. J gave up 12 bases and V 6 bases, and 14 bases lay outside the gene matches. CDR1 is SGDLS and CDR2 is YYNGEE in the germline V gene. The CDR3 runs 15 residues. In DNA, the CDR3 is TGTGCCAGCACCCAGAGGACAGGGATCCCCGGCGTCCTGACTTTC. Residues: CASTQRTGIPGVLTF.

This rearrangement joins TRBV9 to TRBJ2-2; 8 bases are a match to TRBD2. Germline values: CDR1 SGDLS, CDR2 YYNGEE. CDR3 length equals 16 residues. V gave up 7 bases and J gave up 5 bases; unmatched junction bases: 13. The CDR3 protein is CASGLRAGGTTGELFF. In DNA form, the CDR3 reads TGTGCCAGCGGACTAAGGGCGGGGGGCACGACCGGGGAGCTGTTTTTT. The full variable domain, in which reference TRBV9 and TRBJ2-2 provide the parts outside the CDR3, is DSGVTQTPKHLITATGQRVTLRCSPRSGDLSVYWYQQSLDQGLQFLIQYYNGEERAKGNILERFSAQQFPDLHSELNLSSLELGDSALYFCASGLRAGGTTGELFFGEGSRLTVL.

V and J are TRBV10-3 and TRBJ1-2; no clear D. The CDR3 is 15 residues long. From germline, CDR1 is ENHRY and CDR2 SYGVKD. The V gene lost 4 bases and the J gene lost 4 bases, with 16 bases spanning the gap. CDR3 amino acids: CAISGGGQAVYGYTF. CDR3 coding DNA: TGTGCCATCAGTGGTGGAGGCCAGGCCGTCTATGGCTACACCTTC.

The genes are TRBV30 and TRBJ2-4; D is unclear. CDR3 length equals 14 residues. Germline lookup yields CDR1 GTSNPN and CDR2 SVGIG (reference sequence). V was clipped by 1 base and J by 9 bases, with 16 bases between them. The CDR3 DNA sequence: TGTGCCTGGAGTGCCCCTGCGTCGCTCGGCATTCAGTACTTC. This translates into CAWSAPASLGIQYF. Supplemented by reference TRBV30 and TRBJ2-4, the full variable domain reads SQTIHQWPATLVQPVGSPLSLECTVEGTSNPNLYWYRQAAGRGLQLLFYSVGIGQISSEVPQNLSASRPQDRQFILSSKKLLLSDSGFYLCAWSAPASLGIQYFGAGTRLSVL.

The chain uses TRBV30 and TRBJ2-7; 9 bases line up with TRBD1. The CDR3 loop spans 13 amino acids. The V gene's germline CDR1 is GTSNPN and CDR2 SVGIG (reference sequence). With V trimmed by 5 bases and J by 6 bases, 8 bases remained unmatched. CDR3 residues: CAWGQGKGVEQYF. CDR3 DNA: TGTGCCTGGGGACAGGGGAAGGGGGTCGAGCAGTACTTC.

The CDR3 region is CASSDKAGWHEQYF. In DNA form, the CDR3 reads TGTGCCAGCAGCGATAAGGCCGGGTGGCACGAGCAGTACTTC. V is TRBV5-8 and J is TRBJ2-7; unclear D gene. Between the trimmed V and J ends, which lost 4 bases and 5 bases, there was a span of 16 bases. This CDR3 comprises 14 residues. Per the germline V gene, CDR1 is SGHTS and CDR2 is YDEGEE.

The chain couples TRBV5-1 to TRBJ2-3; TRBD2 matches at 7 bases. Germline loops: CDR1 SGHRS, CDR2 YFSETQ. The trim removed 0 bases at V and 1 base at J, leaving 2 bases unmatched. The CDR3 has 15 residues. The CDR3 here is CASSLVAGGTDTQYF. DNA of the CDR3: TGCGCCAGCAGCTTGGTGGCGGGAGGCACAGATACGCAGTATTTT.

The chain carries TRBV7-9 and TRBJ1-1; a possible D gene is TRBD1 (6 bases). The V gene lost 4 bases and the J gene lost 10 bases, with 22 bases spanning the gap. This CDR3 has 15 residues. Germline CDR1 SEHNR, CDR2 FQNEAQ (reference sequence). The CDR3 loop is CASSSPDRFYETAFF. The CDR3 DNA sequence: TGTGCCAGCAGCTCCCCGGACAGATTTTATGAAACAGCTTTCTTT.

The J gene is TRBJ2-7, the V gene TRBV7-8; a weak D match, TRBD1 (5 bases). The CDR3 has 14 residues. The V gene lost 4 bases and the J gene lost 0 bases, with 10 bases spanning the gap. The germline CDR1 and CDR2 sequences are SGHVS and FQNEAQ. The CDR3 region is CASSSAGNSYEQYF. CDR3 sequence (DNA): TGTGCCAGCAGCTCGGCAGGGAACTCCTACGAGCAGTACTTC.

V is TRBV18 and J is TRBJ1-5; 7 bases are shared with TRBD1. The CDR3 is 14 residues long. Unmatched junction bases numbered 5, after V lost 3 bases and J lost 6 bases. Germline lookup yields CDR1 KGHSH and CDR2 LQKENI. The CDR3 sequence: CASSPDRAGQPQHF. CDR3 coding DNA: TGTGCCAGCTCACCCGACAGGGCCGGTCAGCCCCAGCATTTT.

This clone showed up just once. The V and J genes are TRBV30 and TRBJ1-5; 7 positions agree with TRBD1. There are 16 residues in the CDR3. J was trimmed by 2 bases and V by 1 base; bases with no gene match: 8. CDR1 is GTSNPN, CDR2 SVGIG, per germline (reference sequence). The CDR3 region is CAWSENLGQRNQPQHF. As DNA, the CDR3 is TGTGCCTGGAGTGAAAACCTGGGACAGCGCAATCAGCCCCAGCATTTT.

The chain is built from TRBV2 and TRBJ1-5; TRBD1 agrees at 8 bases. CDR3 length: 16 residues. CDR1 is SNHLY and CDR2 is FYNNEI in the germline V gene. J gave up 0 bases and V 8 bases, and 9 bases lay outside the gene matches. In DNA, the CDR3 is TGTGCCAGCGTCGGACAGGGTTCGTATAGCAATCAGCCCCAGCATTTT. Translated: CASVGQGSYSNQPQHF.

The V call is TRBV6-6, the J call TRBJ1-6, with no clear D. This CDR3 is built from 16 residues. Germline CDR1 reads MNHNY; CDR2 reads SVGAGI (reference sequence). Deletions cut 2 bases from V and 10 bases from J, with 18 bases between. The CDR3 DNA reads TGTGCCAGCAGTTACCCGGTGACCATGGGCCCGTCACCCCTCCACTTT. Translating gives CASSYPVTMGPSPLHF.